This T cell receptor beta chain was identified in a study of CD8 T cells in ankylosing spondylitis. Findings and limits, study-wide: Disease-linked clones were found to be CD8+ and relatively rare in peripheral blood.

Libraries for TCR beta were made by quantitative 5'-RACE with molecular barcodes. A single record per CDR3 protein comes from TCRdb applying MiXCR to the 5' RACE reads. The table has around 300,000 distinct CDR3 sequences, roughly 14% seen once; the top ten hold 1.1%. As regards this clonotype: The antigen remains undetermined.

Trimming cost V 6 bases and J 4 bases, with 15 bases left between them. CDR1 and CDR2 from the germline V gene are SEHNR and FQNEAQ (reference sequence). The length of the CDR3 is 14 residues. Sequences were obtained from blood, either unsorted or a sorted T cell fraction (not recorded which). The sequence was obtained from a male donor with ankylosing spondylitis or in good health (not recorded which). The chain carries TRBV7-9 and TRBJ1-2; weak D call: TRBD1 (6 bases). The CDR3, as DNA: TGTGCCAGCAGTTCAGGGGTGAGGTCCTATGGCTACACCTTC. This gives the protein CASSSGVRSYGYTF.